The following is a TCR beta chain sequence with its context. Authors' processing steps: Reference gene primers were amplified, and this amplification served to estimate nucleated cell counts. Using immunoSEQ multiplex PCR, the repertoire was profiled, and TCRdb retains in-frame clones only, with some absent. V and J calls and clone size are given by that table; D and trimming were obtained from the DNA. The data show 300,000 to 400,000 clones, roughly 88% seen once. CDR1 is LNHNV, CDR2 YYDKDF, per germline (reference sequence). This CDR3 comprises 16 residues. V was cut by 1 base and J by 0 bases, with 12 bases left in between. The entry originates in a study of blood T cell repertoires in COVID-19. Overall study: Donors in the United States, Italy and Spain gave samples during acute or convalescent COVID-19. From T cells, B-cell-depleted T cells, or PBMCs came the material, which was cDNA or gDNA.

The TCR was taken from a woman aged 45-65 years with active or convalescent COVID-19. The chain uses TRBV15 and TRBJ1-1, with D possibly being TRBD1 (5 bases). The sample taken for sequencing was peripheral blood. The CDR3, as DNA: TGTGCCACCAGCAGAGCAACGGACATTTTGAACACTGAAGCTTTCTTT. Its protein product is CATSRATDILNTEAFF.